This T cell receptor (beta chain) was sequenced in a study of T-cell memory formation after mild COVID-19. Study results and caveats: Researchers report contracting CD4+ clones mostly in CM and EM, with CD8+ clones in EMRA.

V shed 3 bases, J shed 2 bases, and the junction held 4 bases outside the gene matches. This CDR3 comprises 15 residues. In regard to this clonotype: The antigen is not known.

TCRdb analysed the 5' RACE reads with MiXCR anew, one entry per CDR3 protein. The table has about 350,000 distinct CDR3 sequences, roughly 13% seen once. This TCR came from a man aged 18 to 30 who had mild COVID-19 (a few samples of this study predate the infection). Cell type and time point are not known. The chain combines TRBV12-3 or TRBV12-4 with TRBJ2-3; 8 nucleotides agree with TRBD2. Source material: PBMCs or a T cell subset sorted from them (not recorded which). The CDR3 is CASSLNGGATDTQYF. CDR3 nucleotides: TGTGCCAGCAGTTTGAACGGGGGGGCCACAGATACGCAGTATTTT.